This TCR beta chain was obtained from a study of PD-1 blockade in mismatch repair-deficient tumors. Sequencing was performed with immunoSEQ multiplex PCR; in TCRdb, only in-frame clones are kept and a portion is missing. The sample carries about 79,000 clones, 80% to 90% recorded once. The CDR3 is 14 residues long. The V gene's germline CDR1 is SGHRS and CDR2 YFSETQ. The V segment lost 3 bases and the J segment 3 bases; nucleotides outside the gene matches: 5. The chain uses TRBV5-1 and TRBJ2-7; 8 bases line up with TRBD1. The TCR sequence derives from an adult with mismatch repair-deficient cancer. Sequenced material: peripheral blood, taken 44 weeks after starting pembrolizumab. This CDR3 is CASSSRQGSYEQYF. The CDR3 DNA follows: TGCGCCAGCAGCTCAAGACAGGGGAGCTACGAGCAGTACTTC.